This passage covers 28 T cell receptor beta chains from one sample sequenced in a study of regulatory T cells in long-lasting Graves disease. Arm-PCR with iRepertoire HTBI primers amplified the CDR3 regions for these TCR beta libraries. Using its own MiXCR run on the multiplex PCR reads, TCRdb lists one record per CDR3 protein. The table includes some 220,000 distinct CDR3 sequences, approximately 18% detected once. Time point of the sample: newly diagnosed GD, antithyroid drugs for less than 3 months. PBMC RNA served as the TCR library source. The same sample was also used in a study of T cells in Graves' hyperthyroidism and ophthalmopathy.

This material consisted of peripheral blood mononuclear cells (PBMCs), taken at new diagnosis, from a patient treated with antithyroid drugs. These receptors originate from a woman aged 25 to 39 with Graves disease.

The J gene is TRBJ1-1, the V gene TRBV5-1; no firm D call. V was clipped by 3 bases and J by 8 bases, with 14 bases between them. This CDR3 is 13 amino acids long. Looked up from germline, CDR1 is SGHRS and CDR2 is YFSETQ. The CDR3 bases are TGCGCCAGCAGCTCCGAGAATTTCGCCGAAGCTTTCTTT. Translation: CASSSENFAEAFF. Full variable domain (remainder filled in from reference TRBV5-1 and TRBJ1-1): KAGVTQTPRYLIKTRGQQVTLSCSPISGHRSVSWYQQTPGQGLQFLFEYFSETQRNKGNFPGRFSGRQFSNSRSEMNVSTLELGDSALYLCASSSENFAEAFFGQGTRLTVV.

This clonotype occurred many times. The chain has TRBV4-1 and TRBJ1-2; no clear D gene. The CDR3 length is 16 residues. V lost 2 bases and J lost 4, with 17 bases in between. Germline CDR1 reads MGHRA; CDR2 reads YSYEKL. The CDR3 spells CASSQPLDARGYGYTF. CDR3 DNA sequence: TGCGCCAGCAGCCAACCCTTAGACGCCCGCGGCTATGGCTACACCTTC.

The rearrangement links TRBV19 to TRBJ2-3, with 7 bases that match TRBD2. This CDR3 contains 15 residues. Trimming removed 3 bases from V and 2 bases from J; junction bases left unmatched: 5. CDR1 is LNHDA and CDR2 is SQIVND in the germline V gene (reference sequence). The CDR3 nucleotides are TGTGCCAGTAGTATGGCGGGGGAATACACAGATACGCAGTATTTT. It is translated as CASSMAGEYTDTQYF.

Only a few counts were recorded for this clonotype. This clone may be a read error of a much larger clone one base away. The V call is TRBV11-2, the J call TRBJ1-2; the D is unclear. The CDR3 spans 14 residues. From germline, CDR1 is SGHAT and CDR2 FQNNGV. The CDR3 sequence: CANSFPGVNYGYTF. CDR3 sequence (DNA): TGTGCCAACAGCTTCCCCGGGGTAAACTATGGCTACACCTTC.

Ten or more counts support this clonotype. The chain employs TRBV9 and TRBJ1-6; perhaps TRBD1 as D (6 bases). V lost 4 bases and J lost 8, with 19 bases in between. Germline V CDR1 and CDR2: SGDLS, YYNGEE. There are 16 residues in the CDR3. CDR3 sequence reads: CASSSLQGPGHSPLHF. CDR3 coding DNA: TGTGCCAGCAGCTCGTTACAGGGCCCCGGGCATTCACCCCTCCACTTT.

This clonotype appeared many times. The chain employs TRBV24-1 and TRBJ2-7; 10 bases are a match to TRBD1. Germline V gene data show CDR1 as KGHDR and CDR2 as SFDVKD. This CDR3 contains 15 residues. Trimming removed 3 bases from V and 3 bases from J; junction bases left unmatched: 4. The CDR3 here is CATSDPGTGDYEQYF. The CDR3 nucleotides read TGTGCCACCAGTGATCCTGGGACAGGGGACTACGAGCAGTACTTC.

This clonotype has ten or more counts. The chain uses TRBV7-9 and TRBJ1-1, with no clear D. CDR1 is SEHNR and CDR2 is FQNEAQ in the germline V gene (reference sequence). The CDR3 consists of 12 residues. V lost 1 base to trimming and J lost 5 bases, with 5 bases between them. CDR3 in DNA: TGTGCCAGCAGCTTAGTGGAGACTGAAGCTTTCTTT. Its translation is CASSLVETEAFF.

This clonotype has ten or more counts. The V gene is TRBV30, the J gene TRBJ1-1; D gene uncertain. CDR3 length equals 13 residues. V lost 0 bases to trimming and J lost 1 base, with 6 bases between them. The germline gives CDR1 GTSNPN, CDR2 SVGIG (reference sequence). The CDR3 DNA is TGTGCCTGGAGTGTGGGGAGGAACACTGAAGCTTTCTTT. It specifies CAWSVGRNTEAFF.

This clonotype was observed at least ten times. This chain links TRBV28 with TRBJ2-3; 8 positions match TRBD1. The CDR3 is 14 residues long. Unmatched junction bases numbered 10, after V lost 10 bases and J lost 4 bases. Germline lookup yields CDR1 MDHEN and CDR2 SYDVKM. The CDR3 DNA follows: TGTGCCACCCAACTCCGGACAGGGCCAGATACGCAGTATTTT. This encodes CATQLRTGPDTQYF.

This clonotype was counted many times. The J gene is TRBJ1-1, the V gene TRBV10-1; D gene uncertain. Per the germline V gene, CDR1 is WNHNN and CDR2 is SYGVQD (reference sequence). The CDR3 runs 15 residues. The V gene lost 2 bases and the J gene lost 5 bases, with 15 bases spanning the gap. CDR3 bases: TGCGCCAGCAGTGAGGGGCGGGTAGGGAATACTGAAGCTTTCTTT. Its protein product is CASSEGRVGNTEAFF.

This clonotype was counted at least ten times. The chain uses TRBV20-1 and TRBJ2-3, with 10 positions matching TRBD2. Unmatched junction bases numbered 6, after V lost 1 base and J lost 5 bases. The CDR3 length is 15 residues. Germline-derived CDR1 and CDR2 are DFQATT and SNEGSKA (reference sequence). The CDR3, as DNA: TGCAGTGCTAGAGTGCTAGCGGGAGAGGTAGATACGCAGTATTTT. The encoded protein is CSARVLAGEVDTQYF.

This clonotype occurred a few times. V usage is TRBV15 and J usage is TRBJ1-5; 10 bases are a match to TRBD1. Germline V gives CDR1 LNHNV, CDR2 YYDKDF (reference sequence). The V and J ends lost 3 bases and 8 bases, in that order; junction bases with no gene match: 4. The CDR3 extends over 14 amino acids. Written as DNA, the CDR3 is TGTGCCACCAGCAGGGACAGGGGGATAGAGCCCCAGCATTTT. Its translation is CATSRDRGIEPQHF.

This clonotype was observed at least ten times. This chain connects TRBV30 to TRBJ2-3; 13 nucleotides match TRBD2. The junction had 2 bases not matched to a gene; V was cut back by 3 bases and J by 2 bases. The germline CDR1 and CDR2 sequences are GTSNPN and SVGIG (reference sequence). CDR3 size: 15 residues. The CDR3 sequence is CAWRGLAGITDTQYF. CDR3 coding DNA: TGTGCCTGGAGGGGACTAGCGGGAATCACAGATACGCAGTATTTT.

The CDR3 DNA sequence: TGTGCCAGCAGTGTAACTCGACCCGGGACAGGCTACACAGATACGCAGTATTTT. Protein sequence: CASSVTRPGTGYTDTQYF. V and J are TRBV28 and TRBJ2-3; 8 positions agree with TRBD1. Per the germline V gene, CDR1 is MDHEN and CDR2 is SYDVKM. The junction had 15 bases not matched to a gene; V was cut back by 5 bases and J by 2 bases. The CDR3 loop spans 18 amino acids.

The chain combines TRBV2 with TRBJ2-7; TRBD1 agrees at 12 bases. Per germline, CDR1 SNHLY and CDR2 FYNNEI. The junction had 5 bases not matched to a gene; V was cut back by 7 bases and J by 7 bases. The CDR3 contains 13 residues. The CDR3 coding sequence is TGTGCCAGCACGGGACAGGGGGCGAGGGAGCAGTACTTC. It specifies CASTGQGAREQYF. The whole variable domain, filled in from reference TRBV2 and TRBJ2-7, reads EPEVTQTPSHQVTQMGQEVILRCVPISNHLYFYWYRQILGQKVEFLVSFYNNEISEKSEIFDDQFSVERPDGSNFTLKIRSTKLEDSAMYFCASTGQGAREQYFGPGTRLTVT.

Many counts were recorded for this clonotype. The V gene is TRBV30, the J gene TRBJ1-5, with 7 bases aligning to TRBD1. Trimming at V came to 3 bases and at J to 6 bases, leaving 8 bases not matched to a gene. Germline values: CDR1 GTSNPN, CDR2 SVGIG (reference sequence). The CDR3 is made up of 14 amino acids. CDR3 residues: CAWSREGARQPQHF. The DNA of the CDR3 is TGTGCCTGGAGCCGGGAGGGGGCTCGTCAGCCCCAGCATTTT.

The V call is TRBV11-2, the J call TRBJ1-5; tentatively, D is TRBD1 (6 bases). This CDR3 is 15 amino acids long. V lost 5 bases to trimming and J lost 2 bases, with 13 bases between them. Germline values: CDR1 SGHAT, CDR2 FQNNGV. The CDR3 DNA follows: TGTGCCAGCAGCCAAGAGGGGGGCGGCAATCAGCCCCAGCATTTT. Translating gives CASSQEGGGNQPQHF.

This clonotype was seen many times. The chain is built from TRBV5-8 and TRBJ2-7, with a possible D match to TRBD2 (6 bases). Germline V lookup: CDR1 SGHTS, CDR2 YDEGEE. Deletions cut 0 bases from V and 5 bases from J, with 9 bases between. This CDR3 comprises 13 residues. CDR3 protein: CASSLVGGDEQYF. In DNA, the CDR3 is TGTGCCAGCAGCTTGGTTGGAGGGGACGAGCAGTACTTC.

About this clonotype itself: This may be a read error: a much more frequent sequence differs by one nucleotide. CDR3 sequence (DNA): TGTGCCAGCAATAACCTCCTCTACACTGAAGCTTTCTTT. Amino acids: CASNNLLYTEAFF. The chain recombines TRBV6-1 with TRBJ1-1; unclear D gene. V lost 7 bases and J 3 bases, leaving 12 bases between the germline ends. From germline, CDR1 is MNHNS and CDR2 SASEGT. CDR3 length: 13 residues.

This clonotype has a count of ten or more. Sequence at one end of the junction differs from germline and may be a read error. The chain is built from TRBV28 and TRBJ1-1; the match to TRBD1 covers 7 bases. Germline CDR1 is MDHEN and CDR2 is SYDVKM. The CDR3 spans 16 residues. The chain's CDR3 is CASSTGALTGKTGAFF. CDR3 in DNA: TGTGCCAGCAGCACAGGGGCCCTGACAGGAAAGACTGGAGCTTTCTTT.

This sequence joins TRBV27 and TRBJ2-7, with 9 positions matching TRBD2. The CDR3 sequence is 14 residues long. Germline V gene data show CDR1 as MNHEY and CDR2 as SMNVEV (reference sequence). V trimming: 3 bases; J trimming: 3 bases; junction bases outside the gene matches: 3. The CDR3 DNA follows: TGTGCCAGCAGTTTGACTAGCGGCTTCTACGAGCAGTACTTC. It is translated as CASSLTSGFYEQYF.

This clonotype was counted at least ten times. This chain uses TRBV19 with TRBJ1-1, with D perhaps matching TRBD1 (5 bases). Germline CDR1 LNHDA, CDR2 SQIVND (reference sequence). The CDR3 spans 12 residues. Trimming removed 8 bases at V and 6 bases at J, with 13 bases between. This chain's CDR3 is CASGGQGPEAFF. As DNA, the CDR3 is TGTGCCAGTGGCGGGCAGGGCCCTGAAGCTTTCTTT.

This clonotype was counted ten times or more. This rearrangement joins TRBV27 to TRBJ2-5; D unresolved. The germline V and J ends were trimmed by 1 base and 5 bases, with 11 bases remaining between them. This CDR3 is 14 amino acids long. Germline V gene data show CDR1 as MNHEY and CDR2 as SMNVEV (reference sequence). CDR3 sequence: CASSLLGSRETQYF. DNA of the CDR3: TGTGCCAGCAGTTTATTAGGTAGCCGGGAGACCCAGTACTTC.

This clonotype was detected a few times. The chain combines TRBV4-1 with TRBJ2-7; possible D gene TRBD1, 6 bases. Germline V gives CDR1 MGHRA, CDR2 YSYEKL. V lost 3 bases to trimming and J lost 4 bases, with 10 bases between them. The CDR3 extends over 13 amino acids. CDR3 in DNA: TGCGCCAGCAGCCACCCCGGGACATACGAGCAGTACTTC. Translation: CASSHPGTYEQYF.

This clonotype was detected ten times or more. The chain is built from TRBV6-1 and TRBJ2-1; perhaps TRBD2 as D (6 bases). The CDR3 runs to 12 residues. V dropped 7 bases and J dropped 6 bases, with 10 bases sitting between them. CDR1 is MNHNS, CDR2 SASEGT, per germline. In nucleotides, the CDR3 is TGTGCCAGCATGGTGGGAGGCAATGAGCAGTTCTTC. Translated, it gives CASMVGGNEQFF.

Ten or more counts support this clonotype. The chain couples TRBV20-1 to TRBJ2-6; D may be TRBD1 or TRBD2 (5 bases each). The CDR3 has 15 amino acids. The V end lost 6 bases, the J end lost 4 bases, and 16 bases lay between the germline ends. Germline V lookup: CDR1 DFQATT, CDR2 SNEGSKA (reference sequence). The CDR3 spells CSATAGGTGANVLTF. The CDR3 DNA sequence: TGCAGTGCCACCGCTGGGGGAACCGGGGCCAACGTCCTGACTTTC.

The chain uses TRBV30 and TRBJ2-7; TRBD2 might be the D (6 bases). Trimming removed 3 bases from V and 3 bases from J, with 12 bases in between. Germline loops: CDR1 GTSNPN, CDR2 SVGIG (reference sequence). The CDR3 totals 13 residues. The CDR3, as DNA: TGTGCCTGGAGCGGCCAGCGGGTCTACGAGCAGTACTTC. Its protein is CAWSGQRVYEQYF.

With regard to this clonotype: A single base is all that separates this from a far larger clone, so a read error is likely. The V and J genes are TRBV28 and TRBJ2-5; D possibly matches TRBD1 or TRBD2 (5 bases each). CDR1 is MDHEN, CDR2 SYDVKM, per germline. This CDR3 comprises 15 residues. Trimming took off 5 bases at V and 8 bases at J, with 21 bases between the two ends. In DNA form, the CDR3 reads TGTGCCAGCAGTCCCCACCGGGACCCCATGTCAACCCAGTACTTC. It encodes CASSPHRDPMSTQYF.